This T cell receptor (beta chain) was sequenced in a study of T cells in localized non-small cell lung cancer. Repertoires were generated with immunoSEQ multiplex PCR, while TCRdb's copy carries only in-frame clones and drops some. The table shows over 40,000 clones, with roughly 86% occurring only once. The CDR3 runs to 14 residues. Germline CDR1 SGHDN, CDR2 FVKESK. Deletions cut 7 bases from V and 7 bases from J, with 17 bases between. With respect to this clone: Its antigen is undetermined.

Study results and caveats: Heterogeneity is still possible, as just one tumor region was sequenced. Measurement of T cell clonality placed uninvolved adjacent lung highest, above the level in tumor.

The V gene is TRBV14, the J gene TRBJ2-1; maybe TRBD2 (6 bases). The TCR sequence derives from a female donor older than 55 with stage I squamous cell lung carcinoma. The source was peripheral blood, collected before any cancer treatment. Here the CDR3 DNA reads TGTGCCAGCACGCGGGAAAGGACTAAGAATGAGCAGTTCTTC. As protein: CASTRERTKNEQFF. The full variable domain, rest sourced from reference TRBV14 and TRBJ2-1, is EAGVTQFPSHSVIEKGQTVTLRCDPISGHDNLYWYRRVMGKEIKFLLHFVKESKQDESGMPNNRFLAERTGGTYSTLKVQPAELEDSGVYFCASTRERTKNEQFFGPGTRLTVL.